This TCR beta chain was captured by sequencing in a study of technical replicates of blood from a handful of donors. The method was immunoSEQ multiplex PCR; TCRdb's version includes in-frame clones alone and lacks a portion of them. In the table there are tens of thousands of clones, around nine tenths of which are singletons. The sequence derives from a human donor in good health. Sequenced sample: T cells isolated from PBMCs.

CDR3 loop: CASSLGENSPLHF. In DNA, the CDR3 is TGTGCCAGCTCACTAGGGGAAAATTCACCCCTCCACTTT. This chain uses TRBV18 with TRBJ1-6; a possible D gene is TRBD1 (5 bases). Germline CDR1 KGHSH, CDR2 LQKENI. Trimming took off 4 bases at V and 7 bases at J, with 8 bases between the two ends. The CDR3 runs 13 residues.